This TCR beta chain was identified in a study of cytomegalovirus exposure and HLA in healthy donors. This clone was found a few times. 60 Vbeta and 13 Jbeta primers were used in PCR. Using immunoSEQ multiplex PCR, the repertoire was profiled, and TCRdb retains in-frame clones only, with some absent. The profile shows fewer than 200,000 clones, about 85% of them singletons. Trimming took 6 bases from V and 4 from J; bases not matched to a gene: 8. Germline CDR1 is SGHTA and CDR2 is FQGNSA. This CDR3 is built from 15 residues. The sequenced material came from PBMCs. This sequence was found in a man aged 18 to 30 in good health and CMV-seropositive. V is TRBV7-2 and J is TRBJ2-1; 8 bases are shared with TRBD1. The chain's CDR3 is CASSAGTGQYNEQFF. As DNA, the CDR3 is TGTGCCAGCAGTGCCGGGACAGGACAATACAATGAGCAGTTCTTC.